Listed below are T cell receptor beta chains from one sample, sequenced in a study of beta chain features in type 1 diabetes. Assay: immunoSEQ multiplex PCR; the TCRdb copy retains only in-frame clones and omits some. The table shows around 330,000 clones, with around 10% occurring only once. Sequenced sample: naive CD4+ T cells from blood. The source of these receptors is a woman in her 30s in good health. CDR3s include the opening cysteine and the closing phenylalanine or tryptophan. A D gene is named only where the DNA matches it firmly. Size is omitted from some rows. Given values are once, few, many or a class for expanded clones.

>TRBD2|few|TRBJ2-1|TRBV9
CASSVVSGIYNEQFF
TGTGCCAGCAGCGTAGTTAGCGGGATTTACAATGAGCAGTTCTTC
>TRBD2|.|TRBJ2-7|TRBV6-5
CATLAGNLYEQYF
TGTGCCACCTTAGCGGGAAACCTCTACGAGCAGTACTTC
>.|few|TRBJ1-1|TRBV5-4
CASSLDLLAGANTEAFF
TGTGCCAGCAGCTTGGATCTCTTGGCAGGGGCGAACACTGAAGCTTTCTTT
>TRBD2|.|TRBJ2-3|TRBV30
CAWASGSPDTQYF
TGTGCCTGGGCTAGCGGGAGTCCAGATACGCAGTATTTT
>TRBD2|.|TRBJ2-7|TRBV27
CASSLRLAGRIEQYF
TGTGCCAGCAGTTTAAGACTAGCGGGGAGAATCGAGCAGTACTTC
>.|.|TRBJ2-5|TRBV18
CASSPLTRVQETQYF
TGTGCCAGCTCACCACTTACTAGGGTCCAAGAGACCCAGTACTTC
>TRBD2|.|TRBJ2-3|TRBV7-9
CASSRTSGATDTQYF
TGTGCCAGCAGCCGGACTAGCGGGGCCACAGATACGCAGTATTTT
>TRBD2|.|TRBJ2-1|TRBV11-3
CASSEKWTSDHNEQFF
TGTGCCAGCAGCGAAAAATGGACTAGCGACCACAATGAGCAGTTCTTC
>TRBD2|.|TRBJ2-3|TRBV2
CASSVGLAGSDTQYF
TGTGCCAGCAGTGTGGGACTAGCGGGTTCCGATACGCAGTATTTT
>TRBD2|few|TRBJ2-1|TRBV5-4
CASSPGGLAGINEQFF
TGTGCCAGCAGCCCCGGGGGACTAGCGGGGATCAATGAGCAGTTCTTC
>.|few|TRBJ1-2|TRBV28
CASSVPSDRNLYGYTF
TGTGCCAGCAGCGTACCGTCCGACAGAAACCTCTATGGCTACACCTTC
>.|few|TRBJ2-7|TRBV7-9
CASSLAVRVGRGTADEQYF
TGTGCCAGCAGCTTAGCCGTTCGGGTTGGTAGGGGTACGGCCGACGAGCAGTACTTC
>TRBD2|few|TRBJ2-7|TRBV4-2
CASSQWGGVGYEQYF
TGTGCCAGCAGCCAATGGGGAGGGGTTGGTTACGAGCAGTACTTC
>.|few|TRBJ2-1|TRBV28
CASSRTNEQFF
TGTGCCAGCAGTCGTACTAATGAGCAGTTCTTC
>TRBD2|few|TRBJ2-2|TRBV9
CASSVLAGGPNTGELFF
TGTGCCAGCAGCGTACTAGCGGGAGGACCGAATACCGGGGAGCTGTTTTTT
>.|few|TRBJ2-7|TRBV4-3
CASSQEEGSYEQYF
TGCGCCAGCAGCCAAGAAGAGGGATCCTACGAGCAGTACTTC
>TRBD2|.|TRBJ2-1|TRBV7-9
CASHVLSGTVRNEQFF
TGTGCCAGCCACGTCCTTAGCGGGACCGTTCGTAATGAGCAGTTCTTC
>TRBD1|.|TRBJ2-5|TRBV29-1
CSVDGTGIRETQYF
TGCAGCGTCGATGGGACAGGGATCCGAGAGACCCAGTACTTC
>TRBD1|.|TRBJ2-7|TRBV13
CASSLALRGHSYEQYF
TGTGCCAGCAGCTTAGCCCTCAGGGGGCACTCCTACGAGCAGTACTTC
>.|few|TRBJ2-1|TRBV7-7
CASSLAGGEQFF
TGTGCTAGCAGCTTAGCAGGCGGTGAGCAGTTCTTC
>TRBD2|few|TRBJ2-5|TRBV9
CASSVVGGRAETQYF
TGTGCCAGCAGCGTAGTCGGCGGGAGGGCAGAGACCCAGTACTTC
>.|.|TRBJ1-2|TRBV5-1
CASNRTVGYGYTF
TGCGCCAGCAATAGGACAGTCGGCTATGGCTACACCTTC
>TRBD2|.|TRBJ2-3|TRBV15
CATSRDAGEGTDTQYF
TGTGCCACCAGCAGAGATGCGGGAGAGGGCACAGATACGCAGTATTTT
>.|.|TRBJ1-5|TRBV7-2
CASSSGPGFQPQHF
TGTGCCAGCAGCTCGGGCCCAGGGTTTCAGCCCCAGCATTTT
>.|few|TRBJ2-7|TRBV28
CASRSSGREQYF
TGTGCCAGCAGATCCTCAGGTCGCGAGCAGTACTTC
>TRBD2|.|TRBJ2-1|TRBV11-2
CASSRGLAGEKPYNEQFF
TGTGCCAGCAGCCGGGGACTAGCGGGAGAGAAGCCCTACAATGAGCAGTTCTTC
>.|few|TRBJ2-7|TRBV13
CASKESGSPYEQYF
TGTGCCAGCAAGGAGTCCGGGTCTCCCTACGAGCAGTACTTC
>.|.|TRBJ1-5|TRBV27
CASSSPGSGQHF
TGTGCCAGCAGTTCCCCCGGGAGTGGCCAGCATTTT
>.|.|TRBJ2-7|TRBV6-5
CASRGHSYEQYF
TGTGCCAGCAGGGGACACTCCTACGAGCAGTACTTC
>TRBD1|few|TRBJ2-7|TRBV30
CAWDRRGQGYEQYF
TGTGCCTGGGATCGCCGAGGACAGGGGTACGAGCAGTACTTC
>.|few|TRBJ2-3|TRBV5-4
CASSFPKASTDTQYF
TGTGCCAGCAGCTTTCCCAAAGCCAGCACAGATACGCAGTATTTT
>TRBD2|.|TRBJ2-2|TRBV11-3
CASSPAEGLAGIGELFF
TGTGCCAGCAGTCCAGCCGAGGGACTAGCGGGAATCGGGGAGCTGTTTTTT
>TRBD2|few|TRBJ2-2|TRBV18
CASSPPTGLASTGELFF
TGTGCCAGCTCACCACCGACGGGACTAGCGAGCACCGGGGAGCTGTTTTTT
>.|few|TRBJ2-2|TRBV25-1
CASSEYGSSTGELFF
TGTGCCAGCAGTGAATATGGTAGTAGTACCGGGGAGCTGTTTTTT
>.|few|TRBJ1-1|TRBV19
CASRNRANTEAFF
TGTGCCAGTAGGAACAGAGCCAACACTGAAGCTTTCTTT
>TRBD2|.|TRBJ2-5|TRBV5-4
CASSLTKTSGDNREYF
TGTGCCAGCAGCTTGACTAAGACTAGCGGGGACAATAGGGAGTACTTC
>.|few|TRBJ1-1|TRBV7-9
CASSFQDVGTEAFF
TGTGCCAGCAGCTTTCAGGATGTTGGCACTGAAGCTTTCTTT
>TRBD2|.|TRBJ2-3|TRBV7-2
CASSLGTSGSLDTQYF
TGTGCCAGCAGCTTAGGGACTAGCGGGAGCTTAGATACGCAGTATTTT
>.|few|TRBJ1-5|TRBV5-1
CASSLEGDSNQPQHF
TGCGCCAGCAGCTTGGAAGGGGATAGCAATCAGCCCCAGCATTTT
>.|.|TRBJ2-7|TRBV5-1
CASSFADRTYEQYF
TGCGCCAGCAGCTTTGCGGACAGAACCTACGAGCAGTACTTC
>TRBD2|.|TRBJ2-5|TRBV7-7
CASGLAGSGETQYF
TGTGCTAGCGGACTAGCGGGCTCCGGAGAGACCCAGTACTTC
>TRBD1|few|TRBJ1-1|TRBV5-1
CASSSGQGYTEAFF
TGCGCCAGCAGCTCGGGACAGGGATACACTGAAGCTTTCTTT
>.|.|TRBJ2-7|TRBV15
CATSRDSGAGEQYF
TGTGCCACCAGCAGAGATTCAGGGGCTGGCGAGCAGTACTTC
>TRBD1|.|TRBJ2-5|TRBV29-1
CSVSDRELPETQYF
TGCAGCGTTTCAGACAGGGAGCTGCCGGAGACCCAGTACTTC
>TRBD2|few|TRBJ2-1|TRBV7-9
CASSFLAGADNEQFF
TGTGCCAGCAGCTTCCTAGCGGGAGCTGACAATGAGCAGTTCTTC
>.|.|TRBJ2-7|TRBV5-6
CASSPVSGGGGYEQYF
TGTGCCAGCAGCCCTGTTAGTGGAGGGGGCGGCTACGAGCAGTACTTC
>.|.|TRBJ2-1|TRBV14
CASSQDGGASYNEQFF
TGTGCCAGCAGCCAAGATGGCGGGGCCTCCTACAATGAGCAGTTCTTC
>TRBD1|.|TRBJ1-5|TRBV5-4
CASSKGTGNNQPQHF
TGTGCCAGCAGCAAAGGGACAGGGAACAATCAGCCCCAGCATTTT